The next 27 T cell receptor beta chains were all read from a single sample in a study of regulatory T cells in long-lasting Graves disease (dated by TCRdb to the early 2020s). The receptor library was made with multiplex PCR. Data came from an Illumina HiSeq 4000. CDR3 regions were amplified by Arm-PCR with iRepertoire HTBI primers to construct TCR beta libraries. The public reads were run again by TCRdb, first through fastp at Q25 and then through MiXCR, and only productive beta chains were kept. Rows are combined by CDR3 protein, so each entry shows the most common genes and DNA. For this sample there are some 420,000 distinct CDR3 sequences; approximately 22% appear just once. Roughly 14% of the sample lies in the top ten. The time point label of this sample denotes: persistent/refractory GD, antithyroid drugs over 5 years with positive TRAb. For both TCR sequencing and RNA sequencing, RNA was extracted from PBMCs in TRIzol.

Sequenced material: peripheral blood mononuclear cells (PBMCs), taken when the disease was refractory, from a patient treated with antithyroid drugs. These receptors were obtained from a female donor with Graves disease.

The table lists this clonotype with many counts. V and J are TRBV7-9 and TRBJ2-7, with D perhaps matching TRBD1 or TRBD2 (5 bases each). V lost 5 bases, J lost 6 bases, and 23 bases lay in between. CDR3 size: 16 residues. Germline CDR1 is SEHNR and CDR2 is FQNEAQ (reference sequence). CDR3 bases: TGTGCCAGCAGCCCCCCCGCAACGCCAGGGAGACGCGAGCAGTACTTC. Its protein product is CASSPPATPGRREQYF.

This clonotype was observed at least ten times. The J gene is TRBJ1-1, the V gene TRBV27, with D unclear. Germline CDR1 reads MNHEY; CDR2 reads SMNVEV (reference sequence). This CDR3 has 16 residues. V shed 6 bases and J shed 0 bases, with 17 bases lying between them. CDR3 sequence: CASRLNRDQLNTEAFF. The CDR3 DNA reads TGTGCCAGCAGGCTGAATCGTGATCAACTGAACACTGAAGCTTTCTTT.

The V and J genes are TRBV28 and TRBJ2-1, with 7 positions matching TRBD2. J gave up 6 bases and V 6 bases, and 14 bases lay outside the gene matches. Germline assignment: CDR1 MDHEN and CDR2 SYDVKM. There are 16 residues in the CDR3. The CDR3 DNA sequence: TGTGCCAGCAGACCCCGCGCGGGAGTGGGAGGCAATGAGCAGTTCTTC. This translates into CASRPRAGVGGNEQFF.

CDR3 sequence reads: CASISQGRVSTGELFF. CDR3 DNA sequence: TGTGCCAGCATCTCCCAGGGCAGGGTGTCCACCGGGGAGCTGTTTTTT. This rearrangement joins TRBV28 to TRBJ2-2; possibly TRBD1 for D (5 bases). Germline loops: CDR1 MDHEN, CDR2 SYDVKM. Trimming took off 7 bases at V and 4 bases at J, with 19 bases between the two ends. The CDR3 contains 16 residues.

The chain carries TRBV7-9 and TRBJ1-4; 10 bases agree with TRBD1. V shed 2 bases, J shed 2 bases, and the junction held 11 bases outside the gene matches. The CDR3 is made up of 19 amino acids. Germline V CDR1 and CDR2: SEHNR, FQNEAQ (reference sequence). CDR3 residues: CASSLRGPGQGSTNEKLFF. The CDR3 nucleotides are TGTGCCAGCAGCTTACGAGGCCCGGGACAGGGGTCGACTAATGAAAAACTGTTTTTT.

The chain combines TRBV7-2 with TRBJ2-5; TRBD1 matches 8 bases. J gave up 4 bases and V 5 bases, and 18 bases lay outside the gene matches. The CDR3 contains 18 residues. CDR1 is SGHTA, CDR2 FQGNSA, per germline. The CDR3 is CASSGSDREVGVGETQYF. The CDR3 coding sequence is TGTGCCAGCAGCGGGTCGGACAGGGAGGTCGGTGTAGGAGAGACCCAGTACTTC.

This clonotype was recorded many times. The chain carries TRBV19 and TRBJ2-7; a possible D gene is TRBD2 (6 bases). Trimming removed 4 bases from V and 0 bases from J, with 10 bases in between. This CDR3 spans 14 amino acids. CDR1 and CDR2 from the germline V gene are LNHDA and SQIVND (reference sequence). CDR3 amino acids: CASSNGGVSYEQYF. The DNA for the CDR3 is TGTGCCAGTAGTAATGGCGGGGTCTCCTACGAGCAGTACTTC.

V gene TRBV18 combines with J gene TRBJ1-4, with a possible D match to TRBD1 (6 bases). Trimming stripped 0 bases from V and 6 bases from J, with 11 bases between. Germline CDR1 is KGHSH and CDR2 is LQKENI. This CDR3 has 15 residues. The CDR3 here is CASSPPRGADEKLFF. CDR3 coding DNA: TGTGCCAGCTCACCACCCAGGGGTGCTGATGAAAAACTGTTTTTT.

This clonotype was detected a few times. V is TRBV30 and J is TRBJ1-2; D not resolved. The germline CDR1 and CDR2 sequences are GTSNPN and SVGIG (reference sequence). The V and J ends lost 1 base and 0 bases respectively, with 6 bases between them. The CDR3 is 13 amino acids. The CDR3 DNA follows: TGTGCCTGGAGTGCGCATACTAACTATGGCTACACCTTC. It is translated as CAWSAHTNYGYTF.

This clonotype occurred a few times. The chain recombines TRBV5-6 with TRBJ2-5; no reliable D call. The CDR3 has 14 amino acids. Germline V CDR1 and CDR2: SGHDT, YYEEEE. Trimming removed 1 base at V and 9 bases at J, with 16 bases between. In DNA form, the CDR3 reads TGTGCCAGCAGCTTGCTTTCCGGCCAGCTGGCCCAGTACTTC. Translation gives CASSLLSGQLAQYF.

In its sample, this clonotype was seen many times. An end of the junction does not agree with germline; a read error may underlie this. The chain couples TRBV10-3 to TRBJ1-1; tentative D call: TRBD1 (5 bases). This CDR3 has 15 residues. The germline V gene encodes CDR1 ENHRY and CDR2 SYGVKD. The CDR3 coding sequence is TGTGCCAGCAGTGAAGGGGTAGGCGCGAACACTGAAGCTTTCTTT. Residues: CASSEGVGANTEAFF.

This sequence joins TRBV20-1 and TRBJ1-3; 7 positions agree with TRBD1. CDR1 is DFQATT and CDR2 is SNEGSKA in the germline V gene (reference sequence). This CDR3 region has 15 residues. J lost 2 bases, V lost 0 bases, and 4 bases had no gene match. CDR3 nucleotide sequence: TGCAGTGCTAGAGATCTCACAGGGGCTGGAAACACCATATATTTT. Protein sequence: CSARDLTGAGNTIYF.

CDR3: CAISSRQGADTGELFF. The CDR3 DNA reads as TGTGCCATCAGCTCGCGACAGGGGGCTGACACCGGGGAGCTGTTTTTT. The rearrangement joins TRBV10-3 to TRBJ2-2, with 10 positions matching TRBD1. Germline CDR1 is ENHRY and CDR2 is SYGVKD. The J segment lost 3 bases and the V segment lost 6 bases, leaving 7 bases of the junction unmatched. The CDR3 runs 16 residues.

This clonotype was seen ten or more times. The V call is TRBV28, the J call TRBJ1-5; D unclear. CDR3 size: 13 residues. V lost 3 bases and J lost 3, with 6 bases in between. CDR1 is MDHEN and CDR2 is SYDVKM in the germline V gene. The CDR3 here is CASSFGPNQPQHF. The CDR3 nucleotides are TGTGCCAGCAGTTTCGGTCCCAATCAGCCCCAGCATTTT.

This clonotype has a count of ten or more. The CDR3 nucleotides read TGTGCCAGCAGCCCCGGGACAGGGTATGGCTACACCTTC. Its translation: CASSPGTGYGYTF. This rearrangement joins TRBV28 to TRBJ1-2, with 9 bases that match TRBD1. CDR3 size: 13 residues. Germline CDR1 is MDHEN and CDR2 is SYDVKM. The ends lost 6 bases at V and 5 bases at J; junction bases unmatched: 4.

This clonotype was found a few times. The chain recombines TRBV20-1 with TRBJ2-7, with D perhaps TRBD2 (5 bases). Judging by the DNA end, TRBJ2-1 fits better; the J call may be wrong. The V gene's germline CDR1 is DFQATT and CDR2 SNEGSKA (reference sequence). The CDR3 length is 13 residues. CDR3 coding DNA: TGCAGTGGGGGAGACTCCTATTCCTACGAGCAGTTCTTC. It specifies CSGGDSYSYEQFF.

This clonotype was seen repeatedly, ten times or more. The CDR3 reads CASSLQGASQPQHF. For the CDR3, the DNA is TGTGCCAGCAGTCTACAGGGGGCCAGTCAGCCCCAGCATTTT. The chain is built from TRBV6-1 and TRBJ1-5; 9 bases map to TRBD1. The germline gives CDR1 MNHNS, CDR2 SASEGT. V lost 5 bases, J lost 6 bases, and 5 bases stayed unmatched. The CDR3 consists of 14 residues.

In the case of this clonotype: A clone one base away is much larger, so this may be a read error. The chain joins TRBV2 to TRBJ1-1, with 7 bases that match TRBD1. The CDR3 has 14 residues. Unmatched junction bases numbered 3, after V lost 1 base and J lost 4 bases. Per germline, CDR1 SNHLY and CDR2 FYNNEI. The CDR3 spells CASSEGAGGTEAFF. For the CDR3, the DNA is TGTGCCAGCAGTGAAGGAGCAGGGGGCACTGAAGCTTTCTTT.

The chain recombines TRBV20-1 with TRBJ2-1; the match to TRBD2 covers 9 bases. Germline loops: CDR1 DFQATT, CDR2 SNEGSKA (reference sequence). This CDR3 region has 18 residues. The V segment lost 0 bases and the J segment 0 bases; nucleotides outside the gene matches: 9. The CDR3, as DNA: TGCAGTGCTAGAGAATTTAGCGGGAGAACGAGCTCCTACAATGAGCAGTTCTTC. It encodes CSAREFSGRTSSYNEQFF.

Ten or more counts support this clonotype. The chain joins TRBV19 to TRBJ1-1; tentatively, D is TRBD1 (6 bases). V was clipped by 4 bases and J by 5 bases, with 14 bases between them. Germline assignment: CDR1 LNHDA and CDR2 SQIVND (reference sequence). The CDR3 sequence is 14 residues long. This chain's CDR3 is CASSTIQGGTEAFF. The CDR3 region has the DNA TGTGCCAGTAGTACAATACAGGGCGGGACTGAAGCTTTCTTT.

This chain uses TRBV3-1 with TRBJ1-2; TRBD1 matches at 9 bases. The CDR3 length is 16 residues. Germline V lookup: CDR1 LGHDT, CDR2 YNNKEL (reference sequence). Unmatched junction bases numbered 9, after V lost 1 base and J lost 6 bases. The CDR3 here is CASSQGDREIRHGYTF. The CDR3 bases are TGTGCCAGCAGCCAAGGGGACAGGGAAATTCGGCATGGCTACACCTTC.

This clonotype has just a few counts. The chain couples TRBV19 to TRBJ2-2; D unclear. CDR1 is LNHDA and CDR2 is SQIVND in the germline V gene (reference sequence). The V end was cut by 4 bases, the J end by 1 base, with 10 bases between. The CDR3 length is 15 residues. The CDR3 here is CASSTNTRNTGELFF. Written as DNA, the CDR3 is TGTGCCAGTAGTACCAACACACGGAACACCGGGGAGCTGTTTTTT.

This clonotype was seen ten or more times. The chain joins TRBV28 to TRBJ2-2; 8 bases align to TRBD1. The CDR3 has 18 residues. Germline CDR1 reads MDHEN; CDR2 reads SYDVKM. V lost 1 base and J lost 0; bases outside the gene matches: 7. The CDR3 reads CASSLYPGTGPNTGELFF. The DNA for the CDR3 is TGTGCCAGCAGTTTATACCCCGGGACAGGTCCGAACACCGGGGAGCTGTTTTTT.

The chain recombines TRBV27 with TRBJ1-5; D call uncertain. V gave up 4 bases and J gave up 1 base, with 17 bases separating them. CDR1 MNHEY and CDR2 SMNVEV come from the germline V gene (reference sequence). This CDR3 contains 17 residues. The CDR3 nucleotides read TGTGCCAGCAGTTCACCCTGGGATAAGAGAAGCAATCAGCCCCAGCATTTT. This codes for CASSSPWDKRSNQPQHF.

The rearrangement links TRBV19 to TRBJ2-7, with a tentative D call TRBD1 (6 bases). V dropped 3 bases and J dropped 3 bases, with 12 bases sitting between them. The CDR3 runs 14 residues. Germline-derived CDR1 and CDR2 are LNHDA and SQIVND (reference sequence). The CDR3, as DNA: TGTGCCAGTAGTATTCAACAGGGCTTCTACGAGCAGTACTTC. Translated, it gives CASSIQQGFYEQYF.

This clonotype was counted once. This may arise from a read error, as a much more abundant clone is one base away. The chain uses TRBV29-1 and TRBJ1-2, with 10 bases aligning to TRBD1. Per the germline V gene, CDR1 is SQVTM and CDR2 is ANQGSEA. The CDR3 has 15 amino acids. The CDR3, as DNA: TGCGGCGTTGGGGACGGGACAGGGGTATACTATGGCTACACCTTC. It is translated as CGVGDGTGVYYGYTF.

This clonotype was seen more than once but under ten times. CDR3 sequence: CSATLSNEQFF. The CDR3 bases are TGCAGTGCTACCCTATCGAATGAGCAGTTCTTC. The chain carries TRBV20-1 and TRBJ2-1; D is ambiguous. The germline V and J ends were trimmed by 4 bases and 7 bases, with 8 bases remaining between them. The CDR3 has 11 residues. Germline lookup yields CDR1 DFQATT and CDR2 SNEGSKA (reference sequence).